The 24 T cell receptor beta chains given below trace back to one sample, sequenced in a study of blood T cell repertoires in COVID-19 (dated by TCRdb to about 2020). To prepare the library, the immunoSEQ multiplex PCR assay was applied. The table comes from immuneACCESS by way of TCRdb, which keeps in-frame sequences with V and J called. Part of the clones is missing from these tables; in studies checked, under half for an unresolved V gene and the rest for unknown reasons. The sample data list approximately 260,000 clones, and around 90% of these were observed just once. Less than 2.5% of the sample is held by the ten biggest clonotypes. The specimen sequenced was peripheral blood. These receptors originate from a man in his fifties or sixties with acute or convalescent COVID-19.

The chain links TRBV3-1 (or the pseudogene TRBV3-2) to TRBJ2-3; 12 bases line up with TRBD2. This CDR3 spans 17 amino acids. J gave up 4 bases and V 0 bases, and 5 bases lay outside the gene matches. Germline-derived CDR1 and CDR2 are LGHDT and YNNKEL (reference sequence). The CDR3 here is CASSQDLAGGPADTQYF. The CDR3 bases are TGTGCCAGCAGCCAAGACCTAGCGGGGGGGCCGGCAGATACGCAGTATTTT.

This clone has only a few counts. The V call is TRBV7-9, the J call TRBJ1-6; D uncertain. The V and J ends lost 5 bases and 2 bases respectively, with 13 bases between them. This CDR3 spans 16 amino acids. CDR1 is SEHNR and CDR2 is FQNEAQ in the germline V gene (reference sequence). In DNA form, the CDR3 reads TGTGCCAGCAGCCTTGGAGGCTCGACCTATAATTCACCCCTCCACTTT. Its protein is CASSLGGSTYNSPLHF.

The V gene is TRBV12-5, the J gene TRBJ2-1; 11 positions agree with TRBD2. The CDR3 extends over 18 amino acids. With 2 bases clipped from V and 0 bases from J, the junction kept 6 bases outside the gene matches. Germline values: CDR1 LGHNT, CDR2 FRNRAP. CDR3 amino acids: CASGLLTSGASSYNEQFF. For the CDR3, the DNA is TGTGCTAGTGGTTTGTTGACTAGCGGGGCGTCCTCCTACAATGAGCAGTTCTTC.

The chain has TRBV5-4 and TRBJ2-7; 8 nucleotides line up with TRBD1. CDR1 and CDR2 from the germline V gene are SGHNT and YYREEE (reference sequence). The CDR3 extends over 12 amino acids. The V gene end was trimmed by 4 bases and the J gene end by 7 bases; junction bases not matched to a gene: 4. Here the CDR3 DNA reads TGTGCCAGCAGCCTTGACAGGGGAGAGCAGTACTTC. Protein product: CASSLDRGEQYF.

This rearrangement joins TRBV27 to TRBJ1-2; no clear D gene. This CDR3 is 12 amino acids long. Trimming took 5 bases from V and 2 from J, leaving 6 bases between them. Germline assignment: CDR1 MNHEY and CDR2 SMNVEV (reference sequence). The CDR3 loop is CASSRSNYGYTF. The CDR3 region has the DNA TGTGCCAGCAGTCGGTCCAACTATGGCTACACCTTC.

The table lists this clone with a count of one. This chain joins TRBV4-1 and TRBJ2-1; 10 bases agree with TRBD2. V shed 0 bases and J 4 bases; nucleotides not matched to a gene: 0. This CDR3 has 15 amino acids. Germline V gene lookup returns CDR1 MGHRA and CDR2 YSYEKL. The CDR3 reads CASSQEAGGYNEQFF. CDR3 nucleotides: TGCGCCAGCAGCCAAGAAGCGGGGGGGTACAATGAGCAGTTCTTC.

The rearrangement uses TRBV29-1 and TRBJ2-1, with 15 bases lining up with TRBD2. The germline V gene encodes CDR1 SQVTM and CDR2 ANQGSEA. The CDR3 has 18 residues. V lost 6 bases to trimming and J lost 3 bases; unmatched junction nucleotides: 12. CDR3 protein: CSVEPGLAGGGFYNEQFF. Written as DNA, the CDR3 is TGCAGCGTCGAGCCGGGACTAGCGGGGGGTGGGTTCTACAATGAGCAGTTCTTC.

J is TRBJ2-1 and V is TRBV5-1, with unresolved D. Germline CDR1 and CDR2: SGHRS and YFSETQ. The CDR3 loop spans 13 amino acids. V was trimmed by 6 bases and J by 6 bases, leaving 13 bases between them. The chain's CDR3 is CASTSRPTNEQFF. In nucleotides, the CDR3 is TGCGCCAGCACTTCTAGGCCGACCAATGAGCAGTTCTTC.

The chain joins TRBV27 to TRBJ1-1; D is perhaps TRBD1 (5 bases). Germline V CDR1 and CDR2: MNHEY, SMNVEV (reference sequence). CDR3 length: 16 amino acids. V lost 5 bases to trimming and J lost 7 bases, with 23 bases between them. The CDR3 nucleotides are TGTGCCAGCAGTCTATGGGGGGTCGGCAGGGCGCGTGAAGCTTTCTTT. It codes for CASSLWGVGRAREAFF.

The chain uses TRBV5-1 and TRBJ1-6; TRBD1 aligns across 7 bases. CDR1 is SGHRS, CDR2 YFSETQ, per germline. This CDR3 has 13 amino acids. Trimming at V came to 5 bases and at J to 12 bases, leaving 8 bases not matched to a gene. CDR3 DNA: TGCGCCAGCAGTTCGCGACAGGGAGTACCCCTCCACTTT. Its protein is CASSSRQGVPLHF.

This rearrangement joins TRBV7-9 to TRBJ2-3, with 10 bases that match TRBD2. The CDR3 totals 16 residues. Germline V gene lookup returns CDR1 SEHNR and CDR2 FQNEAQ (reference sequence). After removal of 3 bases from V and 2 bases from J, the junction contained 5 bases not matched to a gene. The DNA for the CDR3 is TGTGCCAGCAGCTTCGGGCTAGCGGGGGACACAGATACGCAGTATTTT. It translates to CASSFGLAGDTDTQYF.

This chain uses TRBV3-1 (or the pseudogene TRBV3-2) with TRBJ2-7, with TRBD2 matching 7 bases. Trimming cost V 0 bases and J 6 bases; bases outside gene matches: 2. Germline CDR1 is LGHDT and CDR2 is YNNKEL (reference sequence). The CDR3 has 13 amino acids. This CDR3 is CASSQDKRGEQYF. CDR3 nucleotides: TGTGCCAGCAGCCAAGATAAGCGGGGCGAGCAGTACTTC.

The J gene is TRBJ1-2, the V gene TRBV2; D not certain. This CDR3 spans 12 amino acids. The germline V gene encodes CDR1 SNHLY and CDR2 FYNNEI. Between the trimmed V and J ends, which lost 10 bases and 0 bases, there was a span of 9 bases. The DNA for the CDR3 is TGTGCCACCCGGTCCTCTAACTATGGCTACACCTTC. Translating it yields CATRSSNYGYTF. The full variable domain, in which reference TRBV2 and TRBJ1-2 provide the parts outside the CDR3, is EPEVTQTPSHQVTQMGQEVILRCVPISNHLYFYWYRQILGQKVEFLVSFYNNEISEKSEIFDDQFSVERPDGSNFTLKIRSTKLEDSAMYFCATRSSNYGYTFGSGTRLTVV.

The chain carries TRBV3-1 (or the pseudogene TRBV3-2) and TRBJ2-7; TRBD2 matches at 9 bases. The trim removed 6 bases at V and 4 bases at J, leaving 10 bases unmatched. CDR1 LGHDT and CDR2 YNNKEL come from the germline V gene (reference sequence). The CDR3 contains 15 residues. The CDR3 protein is CASSYSLAGTYEQYF. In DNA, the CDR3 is TGTGCCAGCAGTTACTCCCTAGCGGGGACTTACGAGCAGTACTTC.

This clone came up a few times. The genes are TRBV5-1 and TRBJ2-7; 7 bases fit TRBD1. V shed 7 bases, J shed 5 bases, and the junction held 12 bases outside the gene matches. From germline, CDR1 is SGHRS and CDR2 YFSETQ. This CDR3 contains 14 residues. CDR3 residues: CASGARDRSHEQYF. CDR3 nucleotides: TGCGCCAGCGGGGCCCGGGACAGAAGCCACGAGCAGTACTTC. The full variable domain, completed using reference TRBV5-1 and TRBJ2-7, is KAGVTQTPRYLIKTRGQQVTLSCSPISGHRSVSWYQQTPGQGLQFLFEYFSETQRNKGNFPGRFSGRQFSNSRSEMNVSTLELGDSALYLCASGARDRSHEQYFGPGTRLTVT.

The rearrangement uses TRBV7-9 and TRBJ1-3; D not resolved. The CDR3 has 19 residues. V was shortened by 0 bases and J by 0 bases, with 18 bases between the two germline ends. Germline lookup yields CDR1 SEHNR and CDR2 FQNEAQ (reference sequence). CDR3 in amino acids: CASSLARSLVPLSGNTIYF. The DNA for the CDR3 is TGTGCCAGCAGCTTAGCCCGGAGTCTCGTCCCTCTCTCTGGAAACACCATATATTTT.

The CDR3 nucleotides read TGTGCCAGCAGCTCCAGGACTAGGGGAGGCCAAGAGACCCAGTACTTC. This gives the protein CASSSRTRGGQETQYF. J is TRBJ2-5 and V is TRBV11-2; 7 bases fit TRBD2. The germline V gene has CDR1 SGHAT and CDR2 FQNNGV. J lost 1 base, V lost 4 bases, and 9 bases had no gene match. This CDR3 comprises 16 residues. The full variable domain, with the rest looked up from reference TRBV11-2 and TRBJ2-5, is EAGVAQSPRYKIIEKRQSVAFWCNPISGHATLYWYQQILGQGPKLLIQFQNNGVVDDSQLPKDRFSAERLKGVDSTLKIQPAKLEDSAVYLCASSSRTRGGQETQYFGPGTRLLVL.

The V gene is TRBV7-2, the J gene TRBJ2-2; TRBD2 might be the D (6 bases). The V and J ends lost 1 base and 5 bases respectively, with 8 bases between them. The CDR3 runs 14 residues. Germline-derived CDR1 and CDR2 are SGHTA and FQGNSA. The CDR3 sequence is CASSLVAATGELFF. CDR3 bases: TGTGCCAGCAGCTTAGTAGCGGCTACCGGGGAGCTGTTTTTT.

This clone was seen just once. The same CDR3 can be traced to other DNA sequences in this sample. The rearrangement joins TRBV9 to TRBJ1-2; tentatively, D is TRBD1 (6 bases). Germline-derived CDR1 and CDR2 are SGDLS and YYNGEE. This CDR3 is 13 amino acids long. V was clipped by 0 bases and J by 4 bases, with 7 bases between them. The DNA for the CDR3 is TGTGCCAGCAGCGTAGTAGGGGGCTATGGCTACACCTTC. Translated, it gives CASSVVGGYGYTF.

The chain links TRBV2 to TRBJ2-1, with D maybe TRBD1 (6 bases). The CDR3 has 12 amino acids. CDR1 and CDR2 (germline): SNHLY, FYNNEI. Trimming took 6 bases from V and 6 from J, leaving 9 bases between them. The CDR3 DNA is TGTGCCAGCAGATTACAGGGCAATGAGCAGTTCTTC. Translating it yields CASRLQGNEQFF.

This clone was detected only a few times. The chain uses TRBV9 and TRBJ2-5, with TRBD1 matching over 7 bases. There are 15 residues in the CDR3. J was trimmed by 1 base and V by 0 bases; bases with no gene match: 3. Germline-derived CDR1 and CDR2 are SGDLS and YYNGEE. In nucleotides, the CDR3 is TGTGCCAGCAGCGTAGCGGGGACAGCCCAAGAGACCCAGTACTTC. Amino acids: CASSVAGTAQETQYF.

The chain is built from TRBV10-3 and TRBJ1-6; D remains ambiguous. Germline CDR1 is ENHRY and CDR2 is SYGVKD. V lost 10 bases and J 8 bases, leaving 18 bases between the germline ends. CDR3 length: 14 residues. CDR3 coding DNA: TGTGCCACCCGGCCTCTCTCGGGGTATTCACCCCTCCACTTT. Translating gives CATRPLSGYSPLHF.

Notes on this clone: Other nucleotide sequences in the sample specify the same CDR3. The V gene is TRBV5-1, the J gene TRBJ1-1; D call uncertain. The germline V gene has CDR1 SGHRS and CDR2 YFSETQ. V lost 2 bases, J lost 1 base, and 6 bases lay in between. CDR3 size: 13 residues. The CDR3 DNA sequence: TGCGCCAGCAGCTTTCAGGAGAACACTGAAGCTTTCTTT. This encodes CASSFQENTEAFF.

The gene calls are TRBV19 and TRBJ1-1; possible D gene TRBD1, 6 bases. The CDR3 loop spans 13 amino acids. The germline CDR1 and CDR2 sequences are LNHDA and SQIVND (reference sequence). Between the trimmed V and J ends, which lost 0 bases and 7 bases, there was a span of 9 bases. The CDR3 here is CASSIERGSEAFF. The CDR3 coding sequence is TGTGCCAGTAGTATAGAGAGGGGGAGTGAAGCTTTCTTT.